This is a list of T cell receptor beta chains from one sample in a study of shared clonotypes between healthy human individuals. The assay was immunoSEQ multiplex PCR, and TCRdb's table has in-frame clones only and misses some. The sample includes around 2.1 million clones, 90% to 97% seen only once; the top ten take around 0.13%. The specimen sequenced was naive CD4+ T cells sorted from blood. The receptors originated from a man between 18 and 35 years old in good health. The CDR3 runs from the conserved cysteine through the conserved F or W. Each record gives: clone size, D gene, V gene, J gene, CDR3 protein, CDR3 DNA. The D gene is left open where the match is weak. Rows give clone size only sometimes, using once, few, many, or a class for an expanded clone.

abundance: NA
d_gene: TRBD1
v_gene: TRBV5-7
j_gene: TRBJ1-2
CDR3aa: CASSLTGGKGGYTF
CDR3nt: TGTGCCAGCAGCTTGACAGGGGGCAAAGGTGGCTACACCTTC

abundance: NA
d_gene: NA
v_gene: TRBV6-1
j_gene: TRBJ1-1
CDR3aa: CASSEFGGKATEAFF
CDR3nt: TGTGCCAGCAGTGAATTCGGGGGCAAGGCCACTGAAGCTTTCTTT

abundance: NA
d_gene: NA
v_gene: TRBV10-2
j_gene: TRBJ1-1
CDR3aa: CASSEGTEAFF
CDR3nt: TGCGCCAGCAGTGAAGGAACTGAAGCTTTCTTT

abundance: NA
d_gene: NA
v_gene: TRBV10-1
j_gene: TRBJ2-3
CDR3aa: CASSESPSGTDTQYF
CDR3nt: TGCGCCAGCAGTGAGTCGCCTAGCGGCACAGATACGCAGTATTTT

abundance: once
d_gene: TRBD1
v_gene: TRBV11-2
j_gene: TRBJ1-4
CDR3aa: CASSGGTGSDTNEKLFF
CDR3nt: TGTGCCAGCTCGGGGGGGACAGGGTCCGATACTAATGAAAAACTGTTTTTT

abundance: NA
d_gene: TRBD2
v_gene: TRBV6-1
j_gene: TRBJ2-1
CDR3aa: CASSVAGTSGTIKQFF
CDR3nt: TGTGCCAGCAGTGTCGCCGGGACTAGCGGGACCATAAAGCAGTTCTTC

abundance: NA
d_gene: NA
v_gene: TRBV28
j_gene: TRBJ1-4
CDR3aa: CASSAPRGATNEKLFF
CDR3nt: TGTGCCAGCAGTGCTCCGAGGGGTGCAACTAATGAAAAACTGTTTTTT

abundance: NA
d_gene: NA
v_gene: TRBV9
j_gene: TRBJ2-1
CDR3aa: CASSVGGGFNEQFF
CDR3nt: TGTGCCAGCAGCGTAGGTGGGGGATTCAATGAGCAGTTCTTC

abundance: NA
d_gene: TRBD1
v_gene: TRBV4-2
j_gene: TRBJ1-2
CDR3aa: CASSQGGQDSNYGYTF
CDR3nt: TGTGCCAGCAGCCAGGGCGGACAGGACTCTAACTATGGCTACACCTTC

abundance: NA
d_gene: NA
v_gene: TRBV18
j_gene: TRBJ1-5
CDR3aa: CASSPGRDSQPQHF
CDR3nt: TGTGCCAGCTCACCAGGCAGAGACAGTCAGCCCCAGCATTTT

abundance: NA
d_gene: NA
v_gene: TRBV13
j_gene: TRBJ1-1
CDR3aa: CASSLVGVTEAFF
CDR3nt: TGTGCCAGCAGCTTAGTAGGGGTCACTGAAGCTTTCTTT

abundance: NA
d_gene: TRBD1
v_gene: TRBV29-1
j_gene: TRBJ1-1
CDR3aa: CSVDQTGGTEAFF
CDR3nt: TGCAGCGTTGATCAAACAGGGGGCACTGAAGCTTTCTTT

abundance: NA
d_gene: NA
v_gene: TRBV27
j_gene: TRBJ2-2
CDR3aa: CASTEANTGELFF
CDR3nt: TGTGCCAGCACAGAAGCGAACACCGGGGAGCTGTTTTTT

abundance: NA
d_gene: NA
v_gene: TRBV5-5
j_gene: TRBJ2-2
CDR3aa: CASMPTISRTGELFF
CDR3nt: TGTGCCAGCATGCCGACGATCTCGCGAACCGGGGAGCTGTTTTTT

abundance: NA
d_gene: TRBD2
v_gene: TRBV10-3
j_gene: TRBJ2-1
CDR3aa: CAISGTSGSAGNEQFF
CDR3nt: TGTGCCATCAGTGGAACTAGCGGGAGTGCAGGAAATGAGCAGTTCTTC

abundance: NA
d_gene: TRBD1
v_gene: TRBV2
j_gene: TRBJ1-1
CDR3aa: CATNPGGHTEAFF
CDR3nt: TGTGCCACCAACCCAGGGGGTCACACTGAAGCTTTCTTT

abundance: NA
d_gene: TRBD2
v_gene: TRBV7-2
j_gene: TRBJ2-7
CDR3aa: CASSRTSGVSYEQYF
CDR3nt: TGTGCCAGCAGCCGTACTAGCGGGGTATCCTACGAGCAGTACTTC

abundance: once
d_gene: NA
v_gene: TRBV7-8
j_gene: TRBJ1-3
CDR3aa: CASSRDLSGNTIYF
CDR3nt: TGTGCCAGCAGCCGGGACCTCTCTGGAAACACCATATATTTT

abundance: once
d_gene: TRBD1
v_gene: TRBV18
j_gene: TRBJ2-7
CDR3aa: CASSHGQGGYEQYF
CDR3nt: TGTGCCAGCTCCCACGGACAGGGGGGATACGAGCAGTACTTC

abundance: NA
d_gene: NA
v_gene: TRBV6-6
j_gene: TRBJ1-5
CDR3aa: CASRSGGHNQPQHF
CDR3nt: TGTGCCAGCAGGTCGGGGGGGCACAATCAGCCCCAGCATTTT

abundance: NA
d_gene: NA
v_gene: TRBV13
j_gene: TRBJ1-1
CDR3aa: CASSFSQVAEAFF
CDR3nt: TGTGCCAGCAGCTTTTCTCAGGTGGCTGAAGCTTTCTTT

abundance: NA
d_gene: NA
v_gene: TRBV25-1
j_gene: TRBJ2-3
CDR3aa: CASSGLASSTDTQYF
CDR3nt: TGTGCCAGCAGTGGCCTAGCGAGTAGCACAGATACGCAGTATTTT

abundance: NA
d_gene: TRBD1
v_gene: TRBV30
j_gene: TRBJ2-1
CDR3aa: CAWRGQVYEQFF
CDR3nt: TGTGCCTGGAGAGGACAGGTCTATGAGCAGTTCTTC

abundance: NA
d_gene: NA
v_gene: TRBV4-1
j_gene: TRBJ2-7
CDR3aa: CASSQVPGRNEQYF
CDR3nt: TGCGCCAGCAGCCAAGTTCCAGGGAGGAACGAGCAGTACTTC

abundance: NA
d_gene: NA
v_gene: TRBV21-1
j_gene: TRBJ1-6
CDR3aa: CASVRRGLRNSPLHF
CDR3nt: TGTGCCAGTGTAAGGAGGGGGCTGAGGAATTCACCCCTCCACTTT

abundance: NA
d_gene: TRBD1
v_gene: TRBV7-2
j_gene: TRBJ2-7
CDR3aa: CASSRDRGAYEQYF
CDR3nt: TGTGCCAGCAGCCGGGACAGGGGGGCCTACGAGCAGTACTTC

abundance: NA
d_gene: NA
v_gene: TRBV12-5
j_gene: TRBJ1-2
CDR3aa: CASGLRAGDSYGYTF
CDR3nt: TGTGCTAGTGGTTTGCGGGCAGGGGATTCGTATGGCTACACCTTC

abundance: NA
d_gene: NA
v_gene: TRBV5-4
j_gene: TRBJ2-5
CDR3aa: CASSSAGSQETQYF
CDR3nt: TGTGCCAGCAGCTCCGCGGGGTCTCAAGAGACCCAGTACTTC

abundance: NA
d_gene: NA
v_gene: TRBV2
j_gene: TRBJ2-7
CDR3aa: CASSEGRAYEQYF
CDR3nt: TGTGCCAGCAGTGAAGGCCGAGCCTACGAGCAGTACTTC

abundance: NA
d_gene: NA
v_gene: TRBV28
j_gene: TRBJ1-2
CDR3aa: CASTGPNYGYTF
CDR3nt: TGTGCCAGCACAGGGCCTAACTATGGCTACACCTTC

abundance: NA
d_gene: NA
v_gene: TRBV7-2
j_gene: TRBJ1-2
CDR3aa: CASSKTGKGYTF
CDR3nt: TGTGCCAGCAGCAAAACAGGGAAAGGCTACACCTTC